This section outlines one T cell receptor beta chain sequence together with its context. The antigen is not known. The sample originates from a study of vaccination effects on CD4 cells after COVID-19. Study findings and constraints: Cross-reaction with common cold coronaviruses was seen in only 1 of 255 vaccine-induced clones from healthy vaccinees. Among infection- and vaccine-induced clones, marked clonal contraction occurred late after vaccination.

The ViraFEST assay expanded antigen-specific CD4+ T cells with viral peptide pools before sequencing. It was after approximately 11 days of culture that CD4+ T cells were isolated. All vaccine recipients tested negative for nucleocapsid antibodies and had never contracted SARS-CoV-2 infection. Every well got a few million PBMC, which were grown with about 10 IU/ml IL-2 and around 10 ug/ml peptides. Profiled with immunoSEQ multiplex PCR; TCRdb holds only in-frame clones, not every one. The sample includes some 68,000 clones, roughly 70% of them seen just once. CDR3 size: 13 residues. Germline V CDR1 and CDR2: KGHSH, LQKENI. The V gene lost 6 bases and the J gene lost 2 bases, with 10 bases spanning the gap.

This specimen consisted of CD4+ T cells from PBMCs cultured with HCoV-OC43 spike peptides, obtained before COVID-19 vaccination. Subset given: HCoV-OC43 spike overlapping peptide pool stimulation. V gene TRBV18 combines with J gene TRBJ2-5; D is undetermined. The source is a human donor who received a COVID-19 vaccine. The CDR3 coding sequence is TGTGCCAGCTCGGCTGGGTATCAAGAGACCCAGTACTTC. Its translation: CASSAGYQETQYF.